This section outlines one T cell receptor (beta chain) sequence together with its context. What it binds is not known. TCRdb's table, derived via immunoSEQ multiplex PCR, lists solely in-frame clones and lacks some. Altogether over 1.4 million clones are present, approximately 97% being singletons, with the ten largest covering roughly 1.2%. The sample comes from a study of shared clonotypes between healthy human individuals. Germline lookup yields CDR1 LNHDA and CDR2 SQIVND (reference sequence). With 4 bases clipped from V and 7 bases from J, the junction kept 10 bases outside the gene matches. The length of the CDR3 is 14 residues. Findings and limits, study-wide: Non-shared clonotypes had lower generation probabilities than those shared by all four donors.

The chain carries TRBV19 and TRBJ2-7; 7 nucleotides line up with TRBD1. This TCR was sampled from a man aged 30-40 years in good health. Source material: naive CD4+ T cells sorted from blood. Subset: CD45RA+ positively selected. The DNA of the CDR3 is TGTGCCAGTAGTACCGGACAGGTATCGAGGGAGCAGTACTTC. Protein: CASSTGQVSREQYF.